The T cell receptor (beta chain) described here comes from a study of spatial heterogeneity in lung cancer. Findings and limits, study-wide: The study found ubiquitous expanded tumor TCRs in blood more at resection than follow-up.

Each CDR3 protein gets one entry after TCRdb re-called the 5' RACE reads with MiXCR. The data hold some 39,000 distinct CDR3 sequences, with 6.5% to 7% observed a single time. The CDR3 totals 14 residues. Germline loops: CDR1 SGHAT, CDR2 FQNNGV. V was cut by 4 bases and J by 2 bases, with 11 bases left in between. The time point was: sample taken at primary tumor resection. A total of about 73 untreated early-stage non-small cell lung cancer patients served as donors. Unsorted whole RNA of tumor, nontumor lung or frozen PBMC was sequenced. This clonotype was detected many times. Its antigen is not identified.

The chain joins TRBV11-2 to TRBJ1-2; perhaps TRBD1 as D (6 bases). The sequence came from a female donor with early-stage non-small cell lung cancer. The material sequenced was PBMCs, taken at surgery. Here the CDR3 reads CASSSSTGNYGYTF. The CDR3 bases are TGTGCCAGCAGCTCTTCGACAGGCAACTATGGCTACACCTTC.